This T cell receptor (beta chain) emerged from a study of blood T cell repertoires in COVID-19. About the study: Samples of COVID-19 (acute and convalescent) were obtained from the United States, Italy and Spain.

This clone was detected only a few times. Other DNA sequences of this sample code for an identical CDR3. Ages ranged from roughly 18 to 100 years, with residence in 24 US areas. Cohort 3 donors were reported recovered after two negative PCRs, clearance, or symptom resolution. Germline V gene lookup returns CDR1 MGHRA and CDR2 YSYEKL. With V trimmed by 0 bases and J by 6 bases, 5 bases remained unmatched. The length of the CDR3 is 15 residues. As handled by the study authors: The assay estimated nucleated cells by amplifying reference gene primers. This table comes from immunoSEQ multiplex PCR, and its TCRdb copy is limited to in-frame clones, with some not included. The DNA gave D and trimming, while V, J and clone size come from that table. The table shows some 200,000 clones, with around 82% occurring only once.

The sequence was collected from a man in his forties or fifties who had recovered from COVID-19. The chain carries TRBV4-1 and TRBJ1-5, with 7 bases that match TRBD1. Sequencing was carried out using PBMCs or T cells enriched from blood (not recorded which). In nucleotides, the CDR3 is TGCGCCAGCAGCCAAGATGAGGGGGCCGGTCAGCCCCAGCATTTT. Its protein product is CASSQDEGAGQPQHF.